Shown below are 15 T cell receptor beta chains from a single sample sequenced in a study of breast tumors, draining lymph nodes, adjacent tissues. TCRdb re-derived calls from the multiplex PCR reads in MiXCR, one entry per CDR3 protein. This sample yields over 15,000 distinct CDR3 sequences, of which roughly 52% are seen a single time; 16% belongs to the top ten. Material: tumor-adjacent breast tissue. The receptor source for this set is a female donor with breast cancer. Some clones in this sample may be carry-over from other donors' samples.

The chain carries TRBV5-5 and TRBJ2-3; possibly TRBD1 for D (5 bases). The V gene lost 4 bases and the J gene lost 3 bases, with 12 bases spanning the gap. CDR1 is SGHKS and CDR2 is YYEKEE in the germline V gene (reference sequence). This CDR3 has 14 amino acids. The CDR3 loop reads CASSTAGQTDTQYF. CDR3 sequence (DNA): TGTGCCAGCAGCACCGCCGGACAAACAGATACGCAGTATTTT.

There are a few counts of this clonotype. The chain couples TRBV29-1 to TRBJ1-3; D not resolved. The V end was cut by 5 bases, the J end by 0 bases, with 11 bases between. CDR1 is SQVTM, CDR2 ANQGSEA, per germline. The CDR3 has 14 residues. DNA of the CDR3: TGCAGCGTTTTATCCAGCAACTCTGGAAACACCATATATTTT. It translates to CSVLSSNSGNTIYF.

A single count supports this clonotype. The chain employs TRBV10-3 and TRBJ2-3; 15 bases map to TRBD2. Germline V gene data show CDR1 as ENHRY and CDR2 as SYGVKD. V gave up 6 bases and J gave up 6 bases; unmatched junction bases: 4. The CDR3 sequence is 15 residues long. The CDR3 reads CAISGTSGRSDTQYF. Written as DNA, the CDR3 is TGTGCCATCAGCGGGACTAGCGGGAGGTCGGATACGCAGTATTTT.

By its share, this clonotype is medium-sized (0.01 to 0.1%). The chain links TRBV10-3 to TRBJ2-7, with 7 bases matching TRBD1. This CDR3 contains 12 residues. V gave up 8 bases and J gave up 2 bases; unmatched junction bases: 3. Germline CDR1 is ENHRY and CDR2 is SYGVKD. This CDR3 is CAIRGQTYEQYF. The CDR3 nucleotides are TGTGCCATCCGGGGACAGACCTACGAGCAGTACTTC.

The chain couples TRBV10-3 to TRBJ2-5; D may be TRBD1 (6 bases). The CDR3 contains 13 residues. V was cut by 7 bases and J by 3 bases, with 12 bases left in between. CDR1 ENHRY and CDR2 SYGVKD come from the germline V gene. The DNA for the CDR3 is TGTGCCATCACCTCCCGGACAGAAGAGACCCAGTACTTC. Protein: CAITSRTEETQYF.

This clonotype was seen repeatedly, ten times or more. The rearrangement uses TRBV3-1 and TRBJ1-2; D may be TRBD1 (6 bases). V was cut by 10 bases and J by 7 bases, with 19 bases left in between. The CDR3 runs 13 residues. Per germline, CDR1 LGHDT and CDR2 YNNKEL (reference sequence). CDR3 nucleotides: TGTGCCACCCAAGGACAGTGGACTTTTGGCTACACCTTC. It encodes CATQGQWTFGYTF.

The chain is built from TRBV6-2 or TRBV6-3 and TRBJ1-6, with D maybe TRBD1 (6 bases). The V and J ends lost 4 bases and 10 bases respectively, with 23 bases between them. CDR1 and CDR2 from the germline V gene are MNHEY and SVGEGT. The CDR3 is 17 residues long. CDR3 coding DNA: TGTGCCAGCAGTTTTCCGGGACAAACTAACCCGGGGTCACCCCTCCACTTT. Residues: CASSFPGQTNPGSPLHF.

The chain joins TRBV4-1 to TRBJ1-5; D possibly corresponds to TRBD1 (5 bases). The V gene's germline CDR1 is MGHRA and CDR2 YSYEKL. The CDR3 totals 13 residues. V gave up 1 base and J gave up 5 bases, with 6 bases separating them. Here the CDR3 reads CASSQGGDQPQHF. The CDR3 DNA reads as TGCGCCAGCAGCCAAGGAGGGGATCAGCCCCAGCATTTT.

With regard to this clonotype: No conserved phenylalanine or tryptophan ends this CDR3, so it is likely a read error. The DNA is left out, because the CDR3 cannot be placed on it with certainty; the CDR3 is given as TCRdb lists it. The chain uses TRBV20-1 and TRBJ2-1; TRBD2 reflects the table's D call only, with no check against the DNA. CDR1 and CDR2 (germline): DFQATT, SNEGSKA (reference sequence). With termini counted, the CDR3 has 10 amino acids. CDR3: CSATRTSPNR.

The gene calls are TRBV6-1 and TRBJ1-6; maybe TRBD1 (5 bases). Trimming took off 6 bases at V and 3 bases at J, with 15 bases between the two ends. The CDR3 consists of 16 residues. From germline, CDR1 is MNHNS and CDR2 SASEGT. The CDR3 nucleotides are TGTGCCAGCAGGAGACAGATTCCCAACTATAATTCACCCCTCCACTTT. Its translation is CASRRQIPNYNSPLHF.

A remark on this clonotype: Since the CDR3 does not end with the conserved phenylalanine or tryptophan, this likely comes from a read error. The gene calls are TRBV29-1 and TRBJ1-2, with no clear D. Germline-derived CDR1 and CDR2 are SQVTM and ANQGSEA. CDR3 size: 11 residues. V was shortened by 4 bases and J by 9 bases, with 12 bases between the two germline ends. The CDR3: CSVVGSRRYTV. DNA of the CDR3: TGCAGCGTTGTTGGTAGCAGACGCTACACCGTC.

The J gene is TRBJ1-5, the V gene TRBV5-1; TRBD1 is a possible D gene (6 bases). CDR1 is SGHRS, CDR2 YFSETQ, per germline. The V and J ends lost 8 bases and 2 bases respectively, with 11 bases between them. The CDR3 loop spans 13 amino acids. The CDR3: CARQGLGNQPQHF. CDR3 in DNA: TGCGCCAGACAGGGTTTGGGCAATCAGCCCCAGCATTTT.

By sample share, this clonotype is medium-sized. CDR3 nucleotide sequence: TGTGCCAGCAGCTTGGTGGGAGGGGGAGAGACCCAGTACTTC. This encodes CASSLVGGGETQYF. This chain connects TRBV5-6 to TRBJ2-5; D is possibly TRBD2 (7 bases). The CDR3 runs to 14 residues. Germline V lookup: CDR1 SGHDT, CDR2 YYEEEE. The V gene lost 0 bases and the J gene lost 4 bases, with 10 bases spanning the gap.

This sequence joins TRBV7-9 and TRBJ2-1; D is unresolved. CDR3 length equals 15 residues. CDR1 is SEHNR and CDR2 is FQNEAQ in the germline V gene (reference sequence). V was cut by 1 base and J by 5 bases, with 12 bases left in between. The CDR3 DNA reads TGTGCCAGCAGCTTAGAACTCGGCCAAGACAATGAGCAGTTCTTC. Translating it yields CASSLELGQDNEQFF.

A remark on this clonotype: Compared with germline, one end of the junction differs, possibly owing to a read error. The chain employs TRBV6-5 and TRBJ1-3, with unresolved D. CDR3 size: 12 residues. Germline CDR1 and CDR2: MNHEY and SVGAGI. DNA of the CDR3: TGTGCCAGCGATCGGTCTGGAGACACCATATATTTT. Residues: CASDRSGDTIYF.